The clone carrying this T cell receptor beta chain was observed a handful of times. Its antigen is not known. This entry is derived from a study of regulatory T cells in long-lasting Graves disease. Findings of the study overall: Clonotypes that were public and shared totalled about 2,500 in persistent patients versus 966 in new patients.

Relying on iRepertoire HTBI primers and Arm-PCR of CDR3 regions, the team built TCR beta libraries. TCRdb itself ran the multiplex PCR reads through MiXCR, one entry per CDR3 protein. The sample yields hundreds of thousands of distinct CDR3 sequences, 30% seen once. Time point here: persistent/refractory GD, antithyroid drugs over 5 years with positive TRAb. From PBMCs, RNA was extracted and then used to make the TCR library. Guidelines of the American Thyroid Association were used to diagnose Graves' disease. A peripheral blood sample, around 8.6 milliliters in volume, was drawn into EDTA tubes. The specimen was peripheral blood mononuclear cells (PBMCs), collected when the disease was refractory, from a patient treated with antithyroid drugs. This TCR derives from a female donor with Graves disease.

The CDR3 bases are TGTGCCAGCAGCTTAAGCTGGGGGTCACCCCTCCACTTT. Its translation: CASSLSWGSPLHF. V and J are TRBV11-2 and TRBJ1-6; tentatively, D is TRBD1 (5 bases). The V and J ends lost 2 bases and 10 bases respectively, with 9 bases between them. The CDR3 totals 13 residues. The germline V gene encodes CDR1 SGHAT and CDR2 FQNNGV. The whole variable domain, filled in from reference TRBV11-2 and TRBJ1-6, reads EAGVAQSPRYKIIEKRQSVAFWCNPISGHATLYWYQQILGQGPKLLIQFQNNGVVDDSQLPKDRFSAERLKGVDSTLKIQPAKLEDSAVYLCASSLSWGSPLHFGNGTRLTVT.